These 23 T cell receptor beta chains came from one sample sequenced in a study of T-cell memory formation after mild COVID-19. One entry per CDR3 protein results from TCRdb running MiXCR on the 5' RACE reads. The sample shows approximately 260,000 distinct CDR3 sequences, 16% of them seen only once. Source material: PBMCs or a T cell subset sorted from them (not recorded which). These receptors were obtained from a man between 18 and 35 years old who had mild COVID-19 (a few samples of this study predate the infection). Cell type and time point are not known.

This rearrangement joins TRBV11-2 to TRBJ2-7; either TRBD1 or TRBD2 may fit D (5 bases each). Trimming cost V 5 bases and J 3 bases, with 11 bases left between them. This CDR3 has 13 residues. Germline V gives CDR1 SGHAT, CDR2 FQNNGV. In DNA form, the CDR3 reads TGTGCCAGCAGCCGGGACGGATACTACGAGCAGTACTTC. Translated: CASSRDGYYEQYF.

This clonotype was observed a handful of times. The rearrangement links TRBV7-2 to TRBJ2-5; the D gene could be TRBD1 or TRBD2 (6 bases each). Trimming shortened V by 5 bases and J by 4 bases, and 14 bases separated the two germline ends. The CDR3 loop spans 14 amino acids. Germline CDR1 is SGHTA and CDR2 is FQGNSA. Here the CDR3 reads CASSVGGRRETQYF. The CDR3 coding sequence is TGTGCCAGCAGCGTCGGGGGCCGGCGAGAGACCCAGTACTTC.

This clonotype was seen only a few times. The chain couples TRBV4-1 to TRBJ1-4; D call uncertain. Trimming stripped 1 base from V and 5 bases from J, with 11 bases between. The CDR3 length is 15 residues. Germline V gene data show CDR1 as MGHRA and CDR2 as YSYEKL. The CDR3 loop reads CASSQVGRGNEKLFF. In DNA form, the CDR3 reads TGCGCCAGCAGCCAAGTAGGCCGCGGGAATGAAAAACTGTTTTTT.

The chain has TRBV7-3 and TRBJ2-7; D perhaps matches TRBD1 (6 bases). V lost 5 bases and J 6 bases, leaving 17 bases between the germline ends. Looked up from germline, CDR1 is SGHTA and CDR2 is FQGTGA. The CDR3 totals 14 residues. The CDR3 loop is CASSTHPPTGEQYV. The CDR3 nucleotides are TGTGCCAGCAGCACCCACCCTCCGACAGGCGAGCAGTACGTC.

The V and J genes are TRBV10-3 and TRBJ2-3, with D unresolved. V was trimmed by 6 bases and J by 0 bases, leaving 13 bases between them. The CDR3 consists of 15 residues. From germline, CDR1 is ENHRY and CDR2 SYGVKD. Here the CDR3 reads CAIRGGGSSTDTQYF. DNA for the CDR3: TGTGCCATCAGGGGCGGTGGTAGTAGCACAGATACGCAGTATTTT.

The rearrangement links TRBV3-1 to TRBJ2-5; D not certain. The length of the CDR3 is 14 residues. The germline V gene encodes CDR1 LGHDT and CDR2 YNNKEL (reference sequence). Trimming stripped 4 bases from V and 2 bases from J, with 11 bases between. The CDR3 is CASSLRPRQETQYF. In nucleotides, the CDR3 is TGTGCCAGCAGCCTCCGACCCCGTCAAGAGACCCAGTACTTC.

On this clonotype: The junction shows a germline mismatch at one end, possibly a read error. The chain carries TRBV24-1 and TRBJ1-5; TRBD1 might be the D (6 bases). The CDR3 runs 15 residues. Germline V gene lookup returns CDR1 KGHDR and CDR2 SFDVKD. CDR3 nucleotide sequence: TGTGCCGCCAGTGACCTCTATGGGGGGCTTCAGCCCCAGCATTTT. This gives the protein CAASDLYGGLQPQHF.

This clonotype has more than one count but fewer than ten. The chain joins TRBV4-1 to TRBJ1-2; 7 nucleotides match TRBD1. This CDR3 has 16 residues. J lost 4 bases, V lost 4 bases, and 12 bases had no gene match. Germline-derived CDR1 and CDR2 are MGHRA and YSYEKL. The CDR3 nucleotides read TGCGCCAGCAGCCCGACTTCGGGACAGCGGTCCTATGGCTACACCTTC. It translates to CASSPTSGQRSYGYTF.

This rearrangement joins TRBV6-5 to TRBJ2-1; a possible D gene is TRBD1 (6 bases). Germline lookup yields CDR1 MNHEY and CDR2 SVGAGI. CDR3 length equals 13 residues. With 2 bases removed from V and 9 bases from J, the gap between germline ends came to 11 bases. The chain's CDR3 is CASSYEQGGEQFF. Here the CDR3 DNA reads TGTGCCAGCAGTTACGAACAGGGTGGTGAGCAGTTCTTC.

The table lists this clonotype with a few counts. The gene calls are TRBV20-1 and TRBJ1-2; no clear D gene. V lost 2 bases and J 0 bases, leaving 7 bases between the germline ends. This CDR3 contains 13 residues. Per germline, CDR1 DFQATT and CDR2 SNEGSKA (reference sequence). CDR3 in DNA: TGCAGTGCTAGACAGACGGCTAACTATGGCTACACCTTC. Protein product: CSARQTANYGYTF.

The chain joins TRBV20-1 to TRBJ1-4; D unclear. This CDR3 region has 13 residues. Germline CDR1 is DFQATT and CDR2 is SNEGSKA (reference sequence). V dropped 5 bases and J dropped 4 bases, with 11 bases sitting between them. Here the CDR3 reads CSASKNSNEKLFF. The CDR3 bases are TGCAGTGCTTCCAAAAACAGTAATGAAAAACTGTTTTTT.

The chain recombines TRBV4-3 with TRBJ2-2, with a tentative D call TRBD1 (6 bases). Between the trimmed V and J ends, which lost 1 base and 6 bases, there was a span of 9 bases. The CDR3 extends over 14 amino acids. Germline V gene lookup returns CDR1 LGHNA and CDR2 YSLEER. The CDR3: CASSQGTGPGELFF. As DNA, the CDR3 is TGCGCCAGCAGCCAAGGAACAGGGCCCGGGGAGCTGTTTTTT.

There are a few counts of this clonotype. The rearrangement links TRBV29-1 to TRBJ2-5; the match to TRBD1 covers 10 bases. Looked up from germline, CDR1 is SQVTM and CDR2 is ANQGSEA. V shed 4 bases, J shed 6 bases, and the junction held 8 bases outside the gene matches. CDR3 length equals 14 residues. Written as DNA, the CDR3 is TGCAGCGTTGCAACCGGGACAGGGGCGCAGACCCAGTACTTC. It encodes CSVATGTGAQTQYF.

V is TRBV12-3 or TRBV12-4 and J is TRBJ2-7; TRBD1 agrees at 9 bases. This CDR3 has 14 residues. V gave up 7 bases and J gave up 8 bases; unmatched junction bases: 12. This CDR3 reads CASNPGQGDYKQYF. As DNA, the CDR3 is TGTGCCAGCAACCCGGGACAGGGTGATTACAAGCAGTACTTC.

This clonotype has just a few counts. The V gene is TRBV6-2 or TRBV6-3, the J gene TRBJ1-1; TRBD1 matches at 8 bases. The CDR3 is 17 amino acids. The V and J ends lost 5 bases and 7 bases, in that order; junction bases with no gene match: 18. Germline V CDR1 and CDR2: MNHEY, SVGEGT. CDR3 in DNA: TGTGCCAGCAGTGAGAACCCTGGACAGGGATCAAGAGTTGAAGCTTTCTTT. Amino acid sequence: CASSENPGQGSRVEAFF.

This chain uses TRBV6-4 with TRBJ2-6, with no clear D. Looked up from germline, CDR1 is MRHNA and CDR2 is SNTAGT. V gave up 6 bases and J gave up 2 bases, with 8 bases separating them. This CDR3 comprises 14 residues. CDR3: CASSTVAGANVLTF. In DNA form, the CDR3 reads TGTGCCAGCAGCACGGTGGCTGGGGCCAACGTCCTGACTTTC.

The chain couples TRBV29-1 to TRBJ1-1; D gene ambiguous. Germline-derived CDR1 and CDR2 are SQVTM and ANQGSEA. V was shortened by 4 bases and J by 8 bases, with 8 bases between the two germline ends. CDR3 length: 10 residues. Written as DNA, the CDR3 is TGCAGCGTTGGGTTACAGGAAGCTTTCTTT. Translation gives CSVGLQEAFF.

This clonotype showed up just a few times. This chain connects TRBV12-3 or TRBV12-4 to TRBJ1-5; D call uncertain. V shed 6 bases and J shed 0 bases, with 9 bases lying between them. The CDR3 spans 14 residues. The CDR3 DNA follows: TGTGCCAGCAGGCGCGACGGTAGCAATCAGCCCCAGCATTTT. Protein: CASRRDGSNQPQHF.

The CDR3 region is CASSWLRAGQTGAFF. The CDR3 bases are TGTGCCAGTAGTTGGTTGCGAGCGGGACAAACCGGAGCTTTCTTT. J is TRBJ1-1 and V is TRBV19; tentative D call: TRBD1 (6 bases). The germline CDR1 and CDR2 sequences are LNHDA and SQIVND (reference sequence). The CDR3 runs 15 residues. V was trimmed by 5 bases and J by 10 bases, leaving 23 bases between them.

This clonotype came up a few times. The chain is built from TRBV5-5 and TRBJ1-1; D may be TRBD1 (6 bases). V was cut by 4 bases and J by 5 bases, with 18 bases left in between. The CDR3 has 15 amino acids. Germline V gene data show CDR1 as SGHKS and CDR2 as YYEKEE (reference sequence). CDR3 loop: CASSPQAGGRTEAFF. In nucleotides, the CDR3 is TGTGCCAGCAGCCCTCAAGCGGGGGGCAGGACTGAAGCTTTCTTT.

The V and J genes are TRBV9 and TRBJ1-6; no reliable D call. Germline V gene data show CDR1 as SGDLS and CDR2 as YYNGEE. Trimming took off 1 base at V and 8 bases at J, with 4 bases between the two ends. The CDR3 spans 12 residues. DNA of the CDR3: TGTGCCAGCAGCGTACGGGATTCACCCCTCCACTTT. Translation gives CASSVRDSPLHF.

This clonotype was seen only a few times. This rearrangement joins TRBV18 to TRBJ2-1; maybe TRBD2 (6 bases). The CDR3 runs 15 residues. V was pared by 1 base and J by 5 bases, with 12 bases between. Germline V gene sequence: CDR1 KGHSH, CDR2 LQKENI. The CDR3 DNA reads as TGTGCCAGCTCACCACTGCGACAGCGGGACAATGAGCAGTTCTTC. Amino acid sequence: CASSPLRQRDNEQFF.

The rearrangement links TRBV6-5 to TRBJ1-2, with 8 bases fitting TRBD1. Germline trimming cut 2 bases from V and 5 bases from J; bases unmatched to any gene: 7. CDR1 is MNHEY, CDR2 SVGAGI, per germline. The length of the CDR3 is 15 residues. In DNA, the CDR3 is TGTGCCAGCAGTTACGCCGACAGGGGAGGGTATGGCTACACCTTC. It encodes CASSYADRGGYGYTF.